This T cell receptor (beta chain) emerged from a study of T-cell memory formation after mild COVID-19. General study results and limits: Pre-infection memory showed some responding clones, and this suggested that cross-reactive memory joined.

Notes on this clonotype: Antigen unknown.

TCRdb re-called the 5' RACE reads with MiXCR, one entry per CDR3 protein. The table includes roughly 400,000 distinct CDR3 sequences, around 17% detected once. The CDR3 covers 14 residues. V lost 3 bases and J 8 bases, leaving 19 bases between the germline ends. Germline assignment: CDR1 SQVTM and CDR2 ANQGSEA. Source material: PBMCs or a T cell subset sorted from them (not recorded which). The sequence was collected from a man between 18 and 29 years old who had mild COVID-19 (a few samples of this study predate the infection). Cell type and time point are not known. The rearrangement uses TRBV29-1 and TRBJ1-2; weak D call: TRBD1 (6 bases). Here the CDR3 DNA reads TGCAGCGTTGACTCCTCGGGGGCAGGGGTCGGCTACACCTTC. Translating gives CSVDSSGAGVGYTF.